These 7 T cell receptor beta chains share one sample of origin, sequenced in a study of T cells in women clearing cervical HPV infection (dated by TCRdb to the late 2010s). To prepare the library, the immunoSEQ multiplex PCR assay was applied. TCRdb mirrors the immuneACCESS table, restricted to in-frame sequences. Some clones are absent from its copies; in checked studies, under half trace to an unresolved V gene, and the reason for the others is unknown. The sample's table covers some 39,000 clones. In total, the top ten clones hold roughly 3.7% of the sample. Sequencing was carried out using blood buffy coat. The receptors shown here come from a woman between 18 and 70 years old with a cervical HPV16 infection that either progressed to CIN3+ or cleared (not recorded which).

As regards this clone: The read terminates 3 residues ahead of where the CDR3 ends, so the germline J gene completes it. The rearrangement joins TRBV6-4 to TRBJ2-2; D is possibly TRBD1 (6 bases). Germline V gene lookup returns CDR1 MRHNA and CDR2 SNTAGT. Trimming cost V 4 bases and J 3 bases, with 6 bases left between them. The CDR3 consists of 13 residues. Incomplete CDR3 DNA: TGTGCCAGCAGTGGACAGGACACCGGGGAG. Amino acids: CASSGQDTGE. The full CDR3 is CASSGQDTGELFF.

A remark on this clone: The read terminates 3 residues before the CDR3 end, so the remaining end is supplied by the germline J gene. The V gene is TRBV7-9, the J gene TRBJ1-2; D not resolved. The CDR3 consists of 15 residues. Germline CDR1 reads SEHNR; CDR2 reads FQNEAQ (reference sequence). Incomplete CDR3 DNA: TGTGCCAGCAGCTTACGTACTAGCGGGAACAATGAC. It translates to CASSLRTSGNND. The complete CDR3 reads CASSLRTSGNNDYTF.

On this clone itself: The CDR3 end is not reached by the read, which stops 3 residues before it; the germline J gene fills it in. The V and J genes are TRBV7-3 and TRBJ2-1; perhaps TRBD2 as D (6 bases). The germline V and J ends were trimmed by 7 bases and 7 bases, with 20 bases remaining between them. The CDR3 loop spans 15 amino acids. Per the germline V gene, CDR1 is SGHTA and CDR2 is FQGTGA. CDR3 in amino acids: CASTTPPGRFNEQFF. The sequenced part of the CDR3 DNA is TGTGCCAGCACAACCCCCCCGGGGAGGTTTAATGAG.

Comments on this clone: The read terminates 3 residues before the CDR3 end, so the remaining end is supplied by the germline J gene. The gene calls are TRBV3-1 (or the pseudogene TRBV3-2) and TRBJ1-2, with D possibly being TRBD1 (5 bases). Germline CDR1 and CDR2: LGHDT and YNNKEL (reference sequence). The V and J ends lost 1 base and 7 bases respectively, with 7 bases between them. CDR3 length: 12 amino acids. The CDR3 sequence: CASSQGGVGYTF. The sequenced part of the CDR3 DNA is TGTGCCAGCAGCCAAGGGGGGGTTGGC.

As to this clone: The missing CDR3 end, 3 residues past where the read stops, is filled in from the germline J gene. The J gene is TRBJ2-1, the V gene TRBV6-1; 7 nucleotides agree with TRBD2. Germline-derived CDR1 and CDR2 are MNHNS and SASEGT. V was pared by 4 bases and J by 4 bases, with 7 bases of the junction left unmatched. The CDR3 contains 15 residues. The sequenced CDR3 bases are TGTGCCAGCAGTGGGTTCGGCGGGGGTTACAATGAG. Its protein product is CASSGFGGGYNE. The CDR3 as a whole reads CASSGFGGGYNEQFF.

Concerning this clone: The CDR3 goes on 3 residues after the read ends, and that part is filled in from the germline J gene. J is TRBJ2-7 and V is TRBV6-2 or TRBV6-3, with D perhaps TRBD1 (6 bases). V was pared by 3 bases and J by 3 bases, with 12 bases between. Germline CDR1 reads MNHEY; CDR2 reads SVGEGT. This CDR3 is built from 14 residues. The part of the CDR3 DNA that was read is TGTGCCAGCAGTTATTCTCCACAGGGCTACGAG. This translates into CASSYSPQGYE. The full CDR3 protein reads CASSYSPQGYEQYF.

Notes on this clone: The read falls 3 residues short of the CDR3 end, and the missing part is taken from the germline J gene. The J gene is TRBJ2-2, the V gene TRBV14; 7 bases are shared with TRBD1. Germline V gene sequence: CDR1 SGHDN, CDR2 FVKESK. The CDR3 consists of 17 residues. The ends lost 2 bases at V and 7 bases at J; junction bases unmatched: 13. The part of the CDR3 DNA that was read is TGTGCCAGCAGCCAACCGGGACAGAACCGTCAGGGCGGGGAG. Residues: CASSQPGQNRQGGE. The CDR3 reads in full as CASSQPGQNRQGGELFF.